This entry concerns a single T cell receptor (beta chain). Its antigen remains unknown. Clones were sequenced by immunoSEQ multiplex PCR, and TCRdb holds only the in-frame ones, with some missing. The sample has more than 60,000 clones, 84% seen once. The sample is drawn from a study of OX40 agonist ivuxolimab in advanced cancers. Looking at the study overall: Ivuxolimab is a fully human IgG2 antibody that activates OX40 (CD134). The mean age was approximately 60 years, ranging from about 23 to 79, with under 90% of participants male. The study, taken as a whole, reports: Fewer expanded clones were found on average in CD4+ than in CD8+ T cells.

In germline, CDR1 is SGHAT, CDR2 FQNNGV. The CDR3 has 15 amino acids. The V gene lost 2 bases and the J gene lost 5 bases, with 15 bases spanning the gap. The chain joins TRBV11-2 to TRBJ1-2; D ambiguous. The sample here was CD4+ or CD8+ T cells sorted from blood, taken in a trial of the OX40 agonist ivuxolimab. This clonotype was sampled from an adult with an advanced solid tumor such as melanoma, head and neck, liver or kidney cancer. CDR3 in amino acids: CASSLTPGLLYGYTF. CDR3 nucleotide sequence: TGTGCCAGCAGCTTAACCCCCGGACTACTTTATGGCTACACCTTC.